Sequencing of this T cell receptor beta chain was carried out in a study of cytomegalovirus exposure and HLA in healthy donors. General study points: There were some public TCRs occurring in many donors, but most TCR sequences were rare. Investigators reported around 150 TCR beta chains as tied to cytomegalovirus.

V lost 6 bases and J 5 bases, leaving 15 bases between the germline ends. CDR1 MNHNS and CDR2 SASEGT come from the germline V gene. The CDR3 runs 14 residues. Comments on this clone: Antigen: not known.

Measured with immunoSEQ multiplex PCR; TCRdb has only the in-frame clones, and not every one. Here the sample spans approximately 280,000 clones, about 86% being singletons. The gene calls are TRBV6-1 and TRBJ2-3; tentative D call: TRBD2 (6 bases). The specimen sequenced was PBMCs. The source of this sequence is a woman younger than 30 in good health and CMV-seronegative. This chain's CDR3 is CASRPGSGVDTQYF. CDR3 coding DNA: TGTGCCAGCAGGCCCGGGAGTGGTGTAGATACGCAGTATTTT.